This T cell receptor (beta chain) originates from a study of shared clonotypes between healthy human individuals. This CDR3 spans 17 amino acids. For this clone: Its antigen is currently unknown.

The authors ran the assay at deep level. Investigators spread the genomic DNA of each subset evenly over several immunoSEQ plates. Sequenced by immunoSEQ multiplex PCR; TCRdb stores in-frame clones only, minus some. The sample yields a few million clones, 90% to 95% seen once. General study results and limits: Naive CD4 clonotypes overlapped across several donors at approximately 5%. Relative to their counterparts shared across all four donors, non-shared clonotypes exhibited diminished generation probabilities.

Material: naive CD4+ T cells sorted from blood. The subset was: CD45RA+ positively selected. The TCR originated in a man aged 18 to 29 in good health. This chain joins TRBV12-2 and TRBJ2-2; the table assigns TRBD2, which was not confirmed against the DNA. TRBV12-2 is an annotated pseudogene. The CDR3 region has the DNA TGTGCAAGTCGTCTGACACGGACTAGCGGGTATAGCGGGGAGCTGTTTTTT. This sequence encodes CASRLTRTSGYSGELFF.